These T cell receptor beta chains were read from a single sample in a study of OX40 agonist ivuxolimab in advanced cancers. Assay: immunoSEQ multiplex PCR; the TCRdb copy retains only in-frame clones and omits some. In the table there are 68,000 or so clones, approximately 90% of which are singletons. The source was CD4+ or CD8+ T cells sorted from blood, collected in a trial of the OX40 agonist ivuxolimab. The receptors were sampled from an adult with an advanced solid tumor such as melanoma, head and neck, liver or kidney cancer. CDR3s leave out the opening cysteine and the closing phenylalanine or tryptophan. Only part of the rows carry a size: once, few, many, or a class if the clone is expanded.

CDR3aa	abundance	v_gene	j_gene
ASSPGQVYEQY	NA	TRBV9	TRBJ2-7
AIRSAGGTDTQY	NA	TRBV10-3	TRBJ2-3
AISDIGTSRSYEQY	NA	TRBV10-3	TRBJ2-7
ASSASPRDSPLH	NA	TRBV9	TRBJ1-6
ASSLAPGANTIY	NA	TRBV5-5	TRBJ1-3
ASSGTPEAGYT	NA	TRBV25-1	TRBJ1-2
ASSVLGQGRTGELF	once	TRBV6-1	TRBJ2-2
ASRRQGASNQPQH	NA	TRBV6-5	TRBJ1-5
ASTAAGGNTIY	NA	TRBV7-9	TRBJ1-3
ASSLSDIQY	NA	TRBV7-8	TRBJ2-4
ASSLGRPAGPEAF	NA	TRBV13	TRBJ1-1
ATSRDSGIHSNQPQH	NA	TRBV15	TRBJ1-5
ASSGTPPNTQY	few	TRBV2	TRBJ2-3
AWKSFGETQY	NA	TRBV30	TRBJ2-5
ASSAGFSGNTIY	NA	TRBV18	TRBJ1-3
AWRPGLDTDTQY	NA	TRBV30	TRBJ2-3
ASSSGWGRVNEQF	NA	TRBV7-8	TRBJ2-1
ASSFRQGVYGYT	NA	TRBV27	TRBJ1-2
ASSLTGTGTYEQY	NA	TRBV7-2	TRBJ2-7
ASSLQGATHEQF	NA	TRBV5-1	TRBJ2-1
ASSNRQGLTNEKLF	NA	TRBV7-6	TRBJ1-4
ASIQASSGNTIY	few	TRBV19	TRBJ1-3
ASSIQSATNEKLF	few	TRBV19	TRBJ1-4
ASSERWSSYEQY	NA	TRBV6-5	TRBJ2-7
ASKEETNTEAF	NA	TRBV6-1	TRBJ1-1
ASSEGGRAVTYEQY	NA	TRBV7-6	TRBJ2-7
ASSSTGGGTEAF	NA	TRBV11-1	TRBJ1-1
ASQEDNEQF	NA	TRBV2	TRBJ2-1
ASSTIAGQGRSEAF	NA	TRBV7-9	TRBJ1-1
ASRDSGPYEQY	NA	TRBV19	TRBJ2-7
ASSPQGEGVLFGYT	NA	TRBV7-9	TRBJ1-2
ASNGGSGVANTGELF	NA	TRBV19	TRBJ2-2
ASSQEVRGVNTEAF	NA	TRBV4-1	TRBJ1-1
ASSIEAGTGANVLT	NA	TRBV19	TRBJ2-6
AGYGTNYGYT	NA	TRBV30	TRBJ1-2
ASSLGGHPGNTIY	NA	TRBV11-2	TRBJ1-3
ASSTQGGNTEAF	few	TRBV18	TRBJ1-1
ASSEAGQRGYT	NA	TRBV6-5	TRBJ1-2
ASSLGQGGYGYT	once	TRBV5-1	TRBJ1-2
AWSLASPGTDTQY	NA	TRBV30	TRBJ2-3
ASSLGQDQIKF	NA	TRBV5-1	TRBJ2-1
ASSHPGAVEGNEQF	NA	TRBV10-1	TRBJ2-1